This entry lists 21 T cell receptor beta chains sequenced from one sample in a study of CD8 T cells in ankylosing spondylitis. No antigen has been assigned to these receptors. Study conclusions and caveats: There was a TCR beta motif, made of several highly homologous variants, that appeared characteristic of ankylosing spondylitis blood.

MiXCR, run by TCRdb on the 5' RACE reads, gives a single entry per CDR3 protein. The sample consists of a few hundred thousand distinct CDR3 sequences, 9.5% to 15% of them appearing once. Sequenced sample: blood, either unsorted or a sorted T cell fraction (not recorded which). These receptors were collected from a male donor with ankylosing spondylitis.

This clonotype was observed at least ten times. The chain has TRBV2 and TRBJ1-4; 8 bases align to TRBD1. CDR1 is SNHLY, CDR2 FYNNEI, per germline. The CDR3 has 18 residues. Losses at the gene ends were 10 bases for V and 5 bases for J; bases not matched to a gene: 21. CDR3 sequence (DNA): TGTGCCACCAACCGGGGGGCCAGGGGGCCGAGAAGAAATGAAAAACTGTTTTTT. Translating it yields CATNRGARGPRRNEKLFF.

In its sample, this clonotype was seen a few times. The rearrangement uses TRBV10-3 and TRBJ2-2, with 10 bases that match TRBD2. The ends lost 6 bases at V and 5 bases at J; junction bases unmatched: 9. Germline CDR1 and CDR2: ENHRY and SYGVKD. This CDR3 is 16 amino acids long. CDR3 sequence (DNA): TGTGCCATCAGCGCCACCGGGACTAGCGAAACCGGGGAGCTGTTTTTT. Its translation is CAISATGTSETGELFF.

A few counts support this clonotype. The J gene is TRBJ2-2, the V gene TRBV24-1, with D tentatively TRBD1 or TRBD2 (6 bases each). This CDR3 is 16 amino acids long. Germline CDR1 is KGHDR and CDR2 is SFDVKD. Trimming removed 3 bases at V and 3 bases at J, with 13 bases between. The CDR3: CATSDIQEGDTGELFF. The CDR3 DNA reads TGTGCCACCAGTGATATCCAGGAGGGGGACACCGGGGAGCTGTTTTTT.

This clonotype turned up a few times. The chain joins TRBV5-6 to TRBJ2-1; D is uncertain. The CDR3 consists of 15 residues. V lost 2 bases and J lost 5, with 14 bases in between. Germline CDR1 reads SGHDT; CDR2 reads YYEEEE. CDR3 sequence: CASSFPSVGHNEQFF. CDR3 in DNA: TGTGCCAGCAGCTTCCCCTCGGTCGGGCACAATGAGCAGTTCTTC.

The chain carries TRBV5-1 and TRBJ2-1; TRBD2 agrees at 15 bases. Germline-derived CDR1 and CDR2 are SGHRS and YFSETQ. The CDR3 extends over 19 amino acids. Trimming cost V 4 bases and J 3 bases; bases outside gene matches: 11. This chain's CDR3 is CASSIGLAGGSRLYNEQFF. The DNA of the CDR3 is TGCGCCAGCAGCATCGGACTAGCGGGAGGGTCACGACTCTACAATGAGCAGTTCTTC.

There are many counts of this clonotype. The chain couples TRBV12-3 or TRBV12-4 to TRBJ2-1; D gene uncertain. CDR3 length equals 15 residues. V lost 5 bases and J 5 bases, leaving 16 bases between the germline ends. As DNA, the CDR3 is TGTGCCAGCAGTCCACGGAGTTCCCCCAACAATGAGCAGTTCTTC. It encodes CASSPRSSPNNEQFF.

This clonotype was counted ten times or more. The chain carries TRBV2 and TRBJ1-5; D gene ambiguous. Trimming stripped 1 base from V and 0 bases from J, with 13 bases between. The CDR3 is 17 residues long. Germline loops: CDR1 SNHLY, CDR2 FYNNEI. The CDR3 sequence is CASSEVGGIHSNQPQHF. CDR3 in DNA: TGTGCCAGCAGTGAAGTTGGAGGGATCCATAGCAATCAGCCCCAGCATTTT.

The chain recombines TRBV5-1 with TRBJ2-7; D not resolved. This CDR3 has 13 amino acids. Deletions cut 0 bases from V and 5 bases from J, with 9 bases between. The germline CDR1 and CDR2 sequences are SGHRS and YFSETQ. CDR3 DNA: TGCGCCAGCAGCTTGGTTGGTAGCAACGAGCAGTACGTC. It specifies CASSLVGSNEQYV.

This clonotype was picked up a small number of times. The chain employs TRBV18 and TRBJ1-1, with D possibly matching TRBD1 (6 bases). From germline, CDR1 is KGHSH and CDR2 LQKENI. V shed 4 bases and J shed 1 base, with 10 bases lying between them. The CDR3 has 14 amino acids. In nucleotides, the CDR3 is TGTGCCAGCTCACAAGGGGGGGAGAACACTGAAGCTTTCTTT. Translating gives CASSQGGENTEAFF.

There are many counts of this clonotype. The chain couples TRBV12-3 or TRBV12-4 to TRBJ1-4; D is ambiguous. The CDR3 contains 14 residues. Trimming took off 7 bases at V and 0 bases at J, with 9 bases between the two ends. CDR3 amino acids: CASTFDATNEKLFF. The CDR3 DNA follows: TGTGCCAGCACCTTCGATGCAACTAATGAAAAACTGTTTTTT.

This clonotype has only a few counts. The chain recombines TRBV7-8 with TRBJ2-1; D is undetermined. The CDR3 spans 12 residues. V shed 3 bases and J shed 12 bases, with 12 bases lying between them. Germline CDR1 is SGHVS and CDR2 is FQNEAQ. DNA for the CDR3: TGTGCCAGCAGCTTTCCGTATACTTGGCAGTTCTTC. It translates to CASSFPYTWQFF.

The chain carries TRBV19 and TRBJ1-4; 9 bases are shared with TRBD1. J gave up 8 bases and V 10 bases, and 8 bases lay outside the gene matches. There are 13 residues in the CDR3. Germline-derived CDR1 and CDR2 are LNHDA and SQIVND (reference sequence). The CDR3 DNA reads as TGTGCCAATGGGGACAGGGATAGGGAAAAACTGTTTTTT. Translating it yields CANGDRDREKLFF. The variable domain in full, completed from reference TRBV19 and TRBJ1-4, reads DGGITQSPKYLFRKEGQNVTLSCEQNLNHDAMYWYRQDPGQGLRLIYYSQIVNDFQKGDIAEGYSVSREKKESFPLTVTSAQKNPTAFYLCANGDRDREKLFFGSGTQLSVL.

The chain employs TRBV3-1 and TRBJ2-2; possibly TRBD1 for D (6 bases). Deletions cut 1 base from V and 0 bases from J, with 18 bases between. CDR1 LGHDT and CDR2 YNNKEL come from the germline V gene (reference sequence). The CDR3 has 19 residues. This CDR3 reads CASSQVHFRGGSNTGELFF. The CDR3 bases are TGTGCCAGCAGCCAAGTGCACTTCAGAGGGGGTTCGAACACCGGGGAGCTGTTTTTT.

This clonotype was recorded many times. The chain combines TRBV12-3 or TRBV12-4 with TRBJ2-1; TRBD2 might be the D (6 bases). Deletions cut 4 bases from V and 10 bases from J, with 11 bases between. CDR3 size: 12 residues. CDR3 coding DNA: TGTGCCAGCAGTTACCCCGGGAGCGAGCAGTTCTTC. This translates into CASSYPGSEQFF.

This clonotype appeared a few times. The chain combines TRBV18 with TRBJ2-7; 14 nucleotides align to TRBD2. The CDR3 loop spans 16 amino acids. Per germline, CDR1 KGHSH and CDR2 LQKENI. V trimming: 6 bases; J trimming: 0 bases; junction bases outside the gene matches: 4. The CDR3 spells CASSLGTSGSSYEQYV. The DNA of the CDR3 is TGTGCCAGCTCGCTCGGGACTAGCGGGAGCTCCTACGAGCAGTACGTC.

The gene calls are TRBV4-2 and TRBJ2-3; 8 bases align to TRBD2. This CDR3 comprises 16 residues. The V gene end was trimmed by 4 bases and the J gene end by 3 bases; junction bases not matched to a gene: 9. The germline gives CDR1 LGHNA, CDR2 YNFKEQ. The CDR3 region is CASSPPAGAGTDTQYF. The CDR3 bases are TGTGCCAGCAGCCCCCCAGCGGGAGCGGGAACAGATACGCAGTATTTT.

V and J are TRBV7-9 and TRBJ2-5; D not resolved. This CDR3 has 14 amino acids. CDR1 is SEHNR and CDR2 is FQNEAQ in the germline V gene (reference sequence). The V end was cut by 4 bases, the J end by 5 bases, with 14 bases between. The CDR3 DNA sequence: TGTGCCAGCAGCTACCTACCGGTTGGGGAGACCCAGTACTTC. This codes for CASSYLPVGETQYF.

This clonotype has more than one count but fewer than ten. The chain has TRBV7-2 and TRBJ2-3; D unclear. Trimming removed 1 base from V and 2 bases from J, with 7 bases in between. The CDR3 is made up of 14 amino acids. CDR1 and CDR2 from the germline V gene are SGHTA and FQGNSA. The CDR3 protein is CASSLETVTDTQYF. As DNA, the CDR3 is TGTGCCAGCAGCTTAGAAACGGTCACAGATACGCAGTATTTT.

This clonotype was found a few times. The chain uses TRBV27 and TRBJ2-3, with D perhaps TRBD2 (5 bases). V lost 6 bases, J lost 6 bases, and 16 bases lay in between. The CDR3 has 14 residues. Germline lookup yields CDR1 MNHEY and CDR2 SMNVEV (reference sequence). CDR3 residues: CASRGSGRGDTQYF. The CDR3 DNA is TGTGCCAGCAGAGGATCTGGGAGAGGGGATACGCAGTATTTT.

This chain uses TRBV12-3 or TRBV12-4 with TRBJ2-1, with D tentatively TRBD1 or TRBD2 (5 bases each). Trimming left V 4 bases short and J 7 bases short, with 23 bases between. The CDR3 length is 17 residues. The CDR3 is CASSYRRGRDAVNEQFF. CDR3 nucleotides: TGTGCCAGCAGTTACCGCCGTGGCAGGGACGCGGTGAATGAGCAGTTCTTC.

The J gene is TRBJ1-5, the V gene TRBV2; the match to TRBD1 covers 9 bases. The germline gives CDR1 SNHLY, CDR2 FYNNEI. The V and J ends lost 10 bases and 6 bases, in that order; junction bases with no gene match: 10. This CDR3 contains 14 residues. The CDR3 loop reads CATAMGQGPQPQHF. The CDR3 DNA sequence: TGTGCCACCGCTATGGGACAGGGACCTCAGCCCCAGCATTTT.